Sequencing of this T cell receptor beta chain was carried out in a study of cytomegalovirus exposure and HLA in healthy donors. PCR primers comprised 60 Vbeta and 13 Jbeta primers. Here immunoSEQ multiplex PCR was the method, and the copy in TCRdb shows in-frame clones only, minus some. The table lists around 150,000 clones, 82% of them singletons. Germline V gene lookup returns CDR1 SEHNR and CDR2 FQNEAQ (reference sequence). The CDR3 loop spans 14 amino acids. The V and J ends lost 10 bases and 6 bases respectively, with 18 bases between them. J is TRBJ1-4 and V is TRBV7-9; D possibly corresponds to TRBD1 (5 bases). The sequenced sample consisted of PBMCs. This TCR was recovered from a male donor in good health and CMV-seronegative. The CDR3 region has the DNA TGTGCCACGAGAGAAGGGGAATATGATGAAAAACTGTTTTTT. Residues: CATREGEYDEKLFF.